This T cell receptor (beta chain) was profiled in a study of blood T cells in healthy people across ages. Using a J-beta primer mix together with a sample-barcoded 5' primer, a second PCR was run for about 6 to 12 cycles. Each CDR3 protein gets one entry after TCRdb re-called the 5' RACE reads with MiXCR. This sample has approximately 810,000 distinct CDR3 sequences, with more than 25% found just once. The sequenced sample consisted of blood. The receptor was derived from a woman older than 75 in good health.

CDR3 region: CASSLQGIPYNEQFF. As DNA, the CDR3 is TGTGCCAGCAGCCTGCAGGGAATCCCTTACAATGAGCAGTTCTTC. This chain uses TRBV7-2 with TRBJ2-1; a possible D gene is TRBD1 (5 bases). The CDR3 has 15 residues. V lost 5 bases and J lost 4, with 15 bases in between. CDR1 SGHTA and CDR2 FQGNSA come from the germline V gene.